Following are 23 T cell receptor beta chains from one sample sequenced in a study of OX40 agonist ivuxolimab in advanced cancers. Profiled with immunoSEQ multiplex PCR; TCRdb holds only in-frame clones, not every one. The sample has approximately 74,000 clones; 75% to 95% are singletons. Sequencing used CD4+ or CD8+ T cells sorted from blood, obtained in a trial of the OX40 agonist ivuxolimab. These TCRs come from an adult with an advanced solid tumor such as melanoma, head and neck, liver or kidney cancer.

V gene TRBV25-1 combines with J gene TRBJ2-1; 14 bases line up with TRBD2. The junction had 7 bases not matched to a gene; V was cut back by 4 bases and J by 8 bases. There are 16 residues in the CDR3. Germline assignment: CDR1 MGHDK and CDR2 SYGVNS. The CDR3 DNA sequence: TGTGCCAGCAGTGCCCGGACTAGCGGGAGGCACGATGAGCAGTTCTTC. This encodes CASSARTSGRHDEQFF.

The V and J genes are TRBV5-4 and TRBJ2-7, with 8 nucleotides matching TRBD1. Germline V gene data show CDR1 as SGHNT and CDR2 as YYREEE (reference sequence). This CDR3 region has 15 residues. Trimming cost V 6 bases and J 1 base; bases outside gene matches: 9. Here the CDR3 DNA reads TGTGCCAGCATCCTGGGGGACAGGTCATCCTACGAGCAGTACTTC. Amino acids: CASILGDRSSYEQYF.

The CDR3 protein is CASSLGLAKETQYF. CDR3 in DNA: TGTGCCAGCAGTTTGGGACTAGCTAAAGAGACCCAGTACTTC. J is TRBJ2-5 and V is TRBV6-1, with TRBD2 matching 9 bases. After removal of 5 bases from V and 3 bases from J, the junction contained 4 bases not matched to a gene. Germline lookup yields CDR1 MNHNS and CDR2 SASEGT. The CDR3 loop spans 14 amino acids.

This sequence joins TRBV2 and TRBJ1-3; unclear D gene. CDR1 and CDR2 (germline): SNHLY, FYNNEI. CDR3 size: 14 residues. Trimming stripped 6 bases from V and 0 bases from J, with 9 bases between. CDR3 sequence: CASRASTSGNTIYF. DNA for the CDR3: TGTGCCAGCAGGGCGTCCACCTCTGGAAACACCATATATTTT.

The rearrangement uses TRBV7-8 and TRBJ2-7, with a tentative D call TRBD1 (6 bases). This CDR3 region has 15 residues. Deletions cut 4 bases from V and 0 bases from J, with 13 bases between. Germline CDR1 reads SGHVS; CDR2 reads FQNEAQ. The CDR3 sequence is CASSSRVGGSYEQYF. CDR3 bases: TGTGCCAGCAGCTCAAGGGTAGGGGGCTCCTACGAGCAGTACTTC.

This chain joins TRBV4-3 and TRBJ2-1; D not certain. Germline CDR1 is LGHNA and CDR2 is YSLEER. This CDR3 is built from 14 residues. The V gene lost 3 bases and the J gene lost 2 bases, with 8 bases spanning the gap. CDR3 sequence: CASSHSQAYNEQFF. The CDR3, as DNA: TGCGCCAGCAGCCACTCGCAAGCCTACAATGAGCAGTTCTTC.

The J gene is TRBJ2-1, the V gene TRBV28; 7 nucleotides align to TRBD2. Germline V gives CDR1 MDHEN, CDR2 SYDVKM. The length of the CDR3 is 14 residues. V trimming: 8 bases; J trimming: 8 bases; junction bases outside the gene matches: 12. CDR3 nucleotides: TGTGCCAGCTGGTTAGGCGGGAGAGGTGATGAGCAGTTCTTC. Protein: CASWLGGRGDEQFF.

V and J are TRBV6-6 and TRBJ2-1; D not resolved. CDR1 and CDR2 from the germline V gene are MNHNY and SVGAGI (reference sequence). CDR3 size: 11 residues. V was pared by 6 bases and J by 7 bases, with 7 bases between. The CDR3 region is CASRLTNEQFF. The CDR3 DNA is TGTGCCAGCAGACTTACTAATGAGCAGTTCTTC.

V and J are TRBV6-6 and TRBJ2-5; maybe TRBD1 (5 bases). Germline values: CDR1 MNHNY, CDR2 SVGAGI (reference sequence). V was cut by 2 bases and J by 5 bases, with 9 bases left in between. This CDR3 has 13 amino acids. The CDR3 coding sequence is TGTGCCAGCAGTTACAGGGGTGGGGAGACCCAGTACTTC. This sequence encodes CASSYRGGETQYF.

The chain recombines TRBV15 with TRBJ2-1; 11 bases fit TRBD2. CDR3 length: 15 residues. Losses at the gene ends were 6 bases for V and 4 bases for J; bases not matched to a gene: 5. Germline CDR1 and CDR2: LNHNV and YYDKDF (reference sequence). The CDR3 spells CATSTRLAGYNEQFF. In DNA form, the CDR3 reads TGTGCCACCAGTACTCGACTAGCGGGGTACAATGAGCAGTTCTTC.

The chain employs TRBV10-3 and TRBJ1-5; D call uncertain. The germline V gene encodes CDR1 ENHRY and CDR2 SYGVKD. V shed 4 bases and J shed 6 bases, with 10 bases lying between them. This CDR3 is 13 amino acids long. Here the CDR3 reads CAISVEGGQPQHF. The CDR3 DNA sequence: TGTGCCATCAGTGTCGAGGGAGGTCAGCCCCAGCATTTT.

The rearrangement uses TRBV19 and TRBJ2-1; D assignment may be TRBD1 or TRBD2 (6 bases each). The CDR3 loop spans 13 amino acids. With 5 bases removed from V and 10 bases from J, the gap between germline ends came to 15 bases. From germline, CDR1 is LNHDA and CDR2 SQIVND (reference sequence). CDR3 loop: CASSFGGRWEQFF. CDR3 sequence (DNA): TGTGCCAGTAGTTTTGGGGGGCGATGGGAGCAGTTCTTC.

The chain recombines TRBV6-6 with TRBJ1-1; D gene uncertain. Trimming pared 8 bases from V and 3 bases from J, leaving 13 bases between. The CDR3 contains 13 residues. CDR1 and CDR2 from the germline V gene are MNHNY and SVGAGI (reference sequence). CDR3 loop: CASSYTSYTEAFF. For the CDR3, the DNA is TGTGCCAGCTCGTACACCTCATACACTGAAGCTTTCTTT.

The DNA of the CDR3 is TGTGCCAGCAGTGACTGGACAACCTACGAGCAGTACTTC. Amino acids: CASSDWTTYEQYF. The chain employs TRBV2 and TRBJ2-7, with D possibly being TRBD1 (5 bases). CDR3 length: 13 amino acids. From germline, CDR1 is SNHLY and CDR2 FYNNEI. Trimming cost V 3 bases and J 2 bases, with 8 bases left between them.

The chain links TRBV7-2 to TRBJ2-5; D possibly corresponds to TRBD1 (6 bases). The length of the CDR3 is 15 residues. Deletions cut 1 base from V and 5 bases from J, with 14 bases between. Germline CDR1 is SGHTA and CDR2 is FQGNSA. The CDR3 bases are TGTGCCAGCAGCTTAGTGGTAGGGGGTGGGGAGACCCAGTACTTC. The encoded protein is CASSLVVGGGETQYF.

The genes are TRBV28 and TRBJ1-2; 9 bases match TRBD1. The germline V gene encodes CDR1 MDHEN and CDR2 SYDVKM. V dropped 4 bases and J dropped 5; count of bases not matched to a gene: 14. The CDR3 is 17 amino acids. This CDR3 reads CASSSRPGQGRWYGYTF. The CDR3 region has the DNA TGTGCCAGCAGTTCTAGACCGGGACAGGGACGGTGGTATGGCTACACCTTC.

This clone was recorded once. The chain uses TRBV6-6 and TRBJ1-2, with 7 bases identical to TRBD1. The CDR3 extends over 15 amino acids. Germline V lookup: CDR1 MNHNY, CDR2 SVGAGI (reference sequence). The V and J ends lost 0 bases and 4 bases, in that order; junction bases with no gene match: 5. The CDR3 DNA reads TGTGCCAGCAGTTACTCGCTGGGACAGATCTATGGCTACACCTTC. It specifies CASSYSLGQIYGYTF.

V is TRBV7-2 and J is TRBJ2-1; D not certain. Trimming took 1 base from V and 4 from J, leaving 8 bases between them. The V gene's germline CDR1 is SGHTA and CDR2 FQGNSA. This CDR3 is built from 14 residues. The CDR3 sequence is CASSLGTAYNEQFF. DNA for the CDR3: TGTGCCAGCAGCTTAGGGACCGCTTACAATGAGCAGTTCTTC.

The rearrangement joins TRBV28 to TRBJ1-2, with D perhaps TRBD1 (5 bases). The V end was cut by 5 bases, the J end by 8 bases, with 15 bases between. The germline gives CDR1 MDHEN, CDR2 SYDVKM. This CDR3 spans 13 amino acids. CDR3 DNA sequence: TGTGCCAGCAGTCTCCAGGGAATCGGGGGCTACACCTTC. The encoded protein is CASSLQGIGGYTF.

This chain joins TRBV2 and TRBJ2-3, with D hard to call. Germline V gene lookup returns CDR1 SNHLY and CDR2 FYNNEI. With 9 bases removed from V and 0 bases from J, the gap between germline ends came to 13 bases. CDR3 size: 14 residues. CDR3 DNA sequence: TGTGCCAGGAAAAGGAAAGGGAGCACAGATACGCAGTATTTT. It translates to CARKRKGSTDTQYF.

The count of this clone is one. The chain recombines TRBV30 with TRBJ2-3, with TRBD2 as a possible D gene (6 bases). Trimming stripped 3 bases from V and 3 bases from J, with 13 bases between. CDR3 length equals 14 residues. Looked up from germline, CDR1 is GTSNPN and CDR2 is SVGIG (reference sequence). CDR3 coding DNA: TGTGCCTGGAGGGGGGGAATAGTGACAGATACGCAGTATTTT. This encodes CAWRGGIVTDTQYF.

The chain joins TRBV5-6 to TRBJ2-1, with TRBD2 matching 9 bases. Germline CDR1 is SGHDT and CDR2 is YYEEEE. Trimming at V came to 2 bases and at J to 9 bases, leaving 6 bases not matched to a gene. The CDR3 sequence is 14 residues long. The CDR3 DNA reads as TGTGCCAGCAGCTTCCTAGCGGGATCGGTTGAGCAGTTCTTC. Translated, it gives CASSFLAGSVEQFF. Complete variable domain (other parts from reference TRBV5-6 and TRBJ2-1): DAGVTQSPTHLIKTRGQQVTLRCSPKSGHDTVSWYQQALGQGPQFIFQYYEEEERQRGNFPDRFSGHQFPNYSSELNVNALLLGDSALYLCASSFLAGSVEQFFGPGTRLTVL.

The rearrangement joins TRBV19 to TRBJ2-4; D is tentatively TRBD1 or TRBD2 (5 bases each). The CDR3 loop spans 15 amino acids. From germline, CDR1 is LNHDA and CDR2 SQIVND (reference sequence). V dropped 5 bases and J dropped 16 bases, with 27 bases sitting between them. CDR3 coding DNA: TGTGCCAGTAGTGTCGGAGGAGAGACACTGGGGCGATCTTACTTC. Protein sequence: CASSVGGETLGRSYF. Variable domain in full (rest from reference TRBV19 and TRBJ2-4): DGGITQSPKYLFRKEGQNVTLSCEQNLNHDAMYWYRQDPGQGLRLIYYSQIVNDFQKGDIAEGYSVSREKKESFPLTVTSAQKNPTAFYLCASSVGGETLGRSYFGAGTRLSVL.